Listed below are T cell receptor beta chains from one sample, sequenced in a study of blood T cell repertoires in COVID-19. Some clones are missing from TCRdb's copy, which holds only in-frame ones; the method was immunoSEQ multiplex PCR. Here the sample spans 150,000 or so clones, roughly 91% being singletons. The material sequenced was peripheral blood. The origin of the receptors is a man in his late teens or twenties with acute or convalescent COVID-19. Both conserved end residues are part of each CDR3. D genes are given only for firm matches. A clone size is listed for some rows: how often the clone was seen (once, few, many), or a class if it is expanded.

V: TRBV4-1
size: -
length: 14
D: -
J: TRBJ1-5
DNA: TGCGCCAGCAGCCAAGATAGCAGCAATCAGCCCCAGCATTTT
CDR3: CASSQDSSNQPQHF

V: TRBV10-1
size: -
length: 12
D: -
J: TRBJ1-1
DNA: TGCGCCAGCAGGGGAGCCAACACTGAAGCTTTCTTT
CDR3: CASRGANTEAFF

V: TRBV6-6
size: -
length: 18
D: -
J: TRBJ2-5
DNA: TGTGCCAGCAGTCCCGCCGTGGGGGGACAGCTACTTCAAGAGACCCAGTACTTC
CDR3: CASSPAVGGQLLQETQYF

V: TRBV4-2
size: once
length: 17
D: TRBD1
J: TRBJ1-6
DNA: TGTGCCAGCAGCCCACGCTCTGGACAGGGAAGTAATTCACCCCTCCACTTT
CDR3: CASSPRSGQGSNSPLHF

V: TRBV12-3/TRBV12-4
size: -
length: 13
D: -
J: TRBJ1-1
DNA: TGTGCCAGCAGTTTAGACGTCGCAGAAGAAGCTTTCTTT
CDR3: CASSLDVAEEAFF

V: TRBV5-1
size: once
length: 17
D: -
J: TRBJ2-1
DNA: TGCGCCAGCAGCTTGAGCAGCGGAAAACTCCTAGGCAATGAGCAGTTCTTC
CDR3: CASSLSSGKLLGNEQFF

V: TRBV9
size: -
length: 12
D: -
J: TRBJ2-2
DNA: TGTGCCAGCAGCACTCACACCGGGGAGCTGTTTTTT
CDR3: CASSTHTGELFF

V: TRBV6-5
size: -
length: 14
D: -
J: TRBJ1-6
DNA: TGTGCCAGCACCGCCTCCGCCGGTAATTCACCCCTCCACTTT
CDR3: CASTASAGNSPLHF

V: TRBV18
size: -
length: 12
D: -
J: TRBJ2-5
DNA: TGTGCCAGCTCACCATCTCGAGAGGCCCAGTACTTC
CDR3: CASSPSREAQYF

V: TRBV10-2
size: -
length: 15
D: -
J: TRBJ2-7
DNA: TGCGCCAGCAGTGCACGGGATTCCGCTACTGGCGAGCAGTACTTC
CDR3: CASSARDSATGEQYF

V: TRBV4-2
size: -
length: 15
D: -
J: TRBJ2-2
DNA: TGTGCCAGCAGCCAAGAGGAAAGGGGAACCGGGGAGCTGTTTTTT
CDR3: CASSQEERGTGELFF

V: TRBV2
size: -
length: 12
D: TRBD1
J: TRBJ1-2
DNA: TGTGCCAGCAGGGACAGGAACTATGGCTACACCTTC
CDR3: CASRDRNYGYTF

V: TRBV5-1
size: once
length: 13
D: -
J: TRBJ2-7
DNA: TGCGCCAGCAGCCTCGGACAGAGTTACGAGCAGTACTTC
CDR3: CASSLGQSYEQYF

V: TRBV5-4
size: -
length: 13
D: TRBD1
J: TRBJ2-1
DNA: TGTGCCAGCCATGGGACAGGCGACAATGAGCAGTTCTTC
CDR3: CASHGTGDNEQFF

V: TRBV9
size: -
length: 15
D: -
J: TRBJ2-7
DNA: TGTGCCAGCAGCTCCTTCGACAGCCTGTACTACGAGCAGTACTTC
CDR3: CASSSFDSLYYEQYF

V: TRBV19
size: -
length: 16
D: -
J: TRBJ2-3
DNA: TGTGCCAGTAGTTCGGGACTTTGGGTTCCTACAGATACGCAGTATTTT
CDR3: CASSSGLWVPTDTQYF

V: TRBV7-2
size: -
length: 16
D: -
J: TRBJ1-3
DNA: TGTGCCAGCAGCGCCCCAAGGGTACTAGCTGGAAACACCATATATTTT
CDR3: CASSAPRVLAGNTIYF

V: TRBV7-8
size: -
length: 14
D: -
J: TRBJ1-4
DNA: TGTGCCAGCAGCTTACGGGACACCAATGAAAAACTGTTTTTT
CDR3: CASSLRDTNEKLFF

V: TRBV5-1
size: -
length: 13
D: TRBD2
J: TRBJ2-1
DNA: TGCGCCAGCAGCTTAAGACTAGCTCATGAGCAGTTCTTC
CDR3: CASSLRLAHEQFF

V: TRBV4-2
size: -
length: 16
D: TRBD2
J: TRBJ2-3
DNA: TGTGCCAGCAGCCAAGTCCCGCAGCGGGGGCTTGGTACGCAGTATTTT
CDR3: CASSQVPQRGLGTQYF

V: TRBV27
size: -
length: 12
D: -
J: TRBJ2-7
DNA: TGTGCCAGCAGGGAACTCGCGGGTGAGCAGTACTTC
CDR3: CASRELAGEQYF

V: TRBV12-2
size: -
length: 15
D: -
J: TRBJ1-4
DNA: TGTGCAAGTCGCTTAATGACCGGGAATGCGGAAAAACTGTTTTTT
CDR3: CASRLMTGNAEKLFF

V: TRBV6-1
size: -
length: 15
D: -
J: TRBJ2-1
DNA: TGTGCCAGCAGTGAAGCGCGTAGTAGTATCAATGAGCAGTTCTTC
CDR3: CASSEARSSINEQFF

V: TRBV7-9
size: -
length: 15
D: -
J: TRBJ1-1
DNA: TGTGCCAGCAGCCTCGCAGGACGGGAGAACACTGAAGCTTTCTTT
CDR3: CASSLAGRENTEAFF

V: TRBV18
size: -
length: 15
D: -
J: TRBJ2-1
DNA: TGTGCCAGCTCAACCCGACAGGGAGGCTACAATGAGCAGTTCTTC
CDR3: CASSTRQGGYNEQFF

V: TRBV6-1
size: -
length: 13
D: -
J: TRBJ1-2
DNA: TGTGCCAGCAGTGAAGGGCGATGGAGTGGCTACACCTTC
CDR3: CASSEGRWSGYTF

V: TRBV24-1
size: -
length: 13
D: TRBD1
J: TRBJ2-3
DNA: TGTGCCACCATGGACAGGGGGACAGATACGCAGTATTTT
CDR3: CATMDRGTDTQYF

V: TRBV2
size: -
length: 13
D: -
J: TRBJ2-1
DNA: TGTGCCAGCAGTAAACAGGAGTACAATGAGCAGTTCTTC
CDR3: CASSKQEYNEQFF

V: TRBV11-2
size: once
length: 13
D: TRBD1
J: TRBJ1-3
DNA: TGTGCCAGCAGCCCGACAGGGTCGGCCACCATATATTTT
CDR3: CASSPTGSATIYF

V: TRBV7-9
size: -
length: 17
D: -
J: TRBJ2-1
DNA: TGTGCCAGCAGCTTAAAGTCCCGACAGTCGCTAGGGGATGAGCAGTTCTTC
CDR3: CASSLKSRQSLGDEQFF

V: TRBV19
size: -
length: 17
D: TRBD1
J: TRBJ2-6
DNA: TGTGCCAGTAGTACGGGACAGGTTATCTCTGGGGCCAACGTCCTGACTTTC
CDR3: CASSTGQVISGANVLTF

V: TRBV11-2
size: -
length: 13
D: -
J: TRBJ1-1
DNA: TGTGCCAGCAGCTTCCAGGGAGGAACTGAAGCTTTCTTT
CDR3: CASSFQGGTEAFF

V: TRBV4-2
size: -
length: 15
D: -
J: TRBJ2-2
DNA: TGTGCCAGCAGCCAGAGGGACTTAACCACCGGGGAGCTGTTTTTT
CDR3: CASSQRDLTTGELFF

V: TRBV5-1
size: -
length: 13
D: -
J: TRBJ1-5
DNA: TGCGCCAGCAGCCTCACAAGCAATCAGCCCCAGCATTTT
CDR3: CASSLTSNQPQHF

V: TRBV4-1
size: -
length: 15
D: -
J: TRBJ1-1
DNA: TGCGCCAGCAGCCGACACCAGGAGGTTGGCACTGAAGCTTTCTTT
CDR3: CASSRHQEVGTEAFF

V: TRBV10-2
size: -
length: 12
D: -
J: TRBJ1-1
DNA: TGCGCCAGCAGTGAGACAGTCACTGAAGCTTTCTTT
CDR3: CASSETVTEAFF

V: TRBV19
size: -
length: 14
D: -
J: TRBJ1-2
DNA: TGTGCCAGTCTCGCGACAGCCTCTAACTATGGCTACACCTTC
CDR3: CASLATASNYGYTF

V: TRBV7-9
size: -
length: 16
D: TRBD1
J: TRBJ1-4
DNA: TGTGCCAGCAGCACCGGGACAGTTGCAACTAATGAAAAACTGTTTTTT
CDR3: CASSTGTVATNEKLFF

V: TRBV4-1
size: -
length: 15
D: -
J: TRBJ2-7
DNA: TGCGCCAGCAGCCAAACCTTGACTCAGTCCTACGAGCAGTACTTC
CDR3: CASSQTLTQSYEQYF

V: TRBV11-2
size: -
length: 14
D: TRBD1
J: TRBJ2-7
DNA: TGTGCCAGCAGCTGGGGACAGGGGGCGTCCGAGCAGTACTTC
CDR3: CASSWGQGASEQYF

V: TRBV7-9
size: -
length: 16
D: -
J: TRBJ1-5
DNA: TGTGCCAGCAGCCTAGGTCCTTTAGGGGGTCATCAGCCCCAGCATTTT
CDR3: CASSLGPLGGHQPQHF